This T cell receptor (beta chain) came from a study of blood T cell repertoires in COVID-19. TCRdb's table, derived via immunoSEQ multiplex PCR, lists solely in-frame clones and lacks some. The sample gives some 150,000 clones, over 80% of which show up once; approximately 35% is in the top ten. This CDR3 is 16 amino acids long. Germline CDR1 reads MNHNY; CDR2 reads SVGAGI (reference sequence). The J segment lost 4 bases and the V segment lost 2 bases, leaving 6 bases of the junction unmatched. The sample consisted of peripheral blood. The clonotype was recovered from a man aged 50 to 60 who had recovered from COVID-19. The gene calls are TRBV6-6 and TRBJ1-1; 11 bases align to TRBD1. The DNA for the CDR3 is TGTGCCAGCAGTTACACAACCGGGACAGGGGGCACTGAAGCTTTCTTT. It specifies CASSYTTGTGGTEAFF.